This T cell receptor beta chain came from a study of Tregs in tolerant kidney transplant recipients. Study-wide context: Recipients received nonmyeloablative bone marrow transplants from related graft donors, with transient mixed chimerism.

Unstimulated Tregs (CD4+CD25+CD127-) and CD4+CD25- non-Tregs were sorted from PBMCs. Germline V gene lookup returns CDR1 KGHSH and CDR2 LQKENI. The J segment lost 8 bases and the V segment lost 2 bases, leaving 7 bases of the junction unmatched. This CDR3 contains 15 residues. As to this clone: Its antigen is currently unknown. Sequencing ends 3 residues short of the CDR3 end; the germline J gene provides the rest.

Findings of the study overall: Activated donor B cell expansion appeared to reveal the most relevant donor-specific TCRbeta repertoire.

Generated by immunoSEQ multiplex PCR, the TCRdb table keeps only in-frame clones and is missing some. This sample contains about 52,000 clones. This receptor was obtained from a human donor who received a combined kidney and bone marrow transplant. The V and J genes are TRBV18 and TRBJ2-1; 9 bases are shared with TRBD1. The sequences come from CD4+ T cells from blood, collected before the transplant. The CDR3 is CASSPTGTGRDEQFF. The part of the CDR3 DNA that was read is TGTGCCAGCTCACCAACCGGGACAGGGAGGGATGAG.